A selection of T cell receptor beta chains follows, all from one sample in a study of T cell responses to AZD1222 COVID-19 vaccine. The repertoire was sequenced with immunoSEQ multiplex PCR; TCRdb's copy has only in-frame clones and lacks some. The table records 83,000 or so clones, 86% of them present only once. The source was peripheral blood, collected on day 0 of AZD1222 vaccination. These receptors were taken from an adult in good health. The CDR3 runs from the conserved cysteine through the conserved F or W. Each record gives: clone size, J gene, V gene, CDR3 protein. Clone sizes are given selectively: once, few, many, or a class where the clone is expanded.

NA TRBJ2-3 TRBV7-9 CASSLRSTGVPTDTQYF
NA TRBJ2-3 TRBV13 CASSLREWTDTQYF
NA TRBJ2-1 TRBV28 CASSLPSSRGVQFF
NA TRBJ2-3 TRBV5-1 CASRSVRTGSKSDTQYF
few TRBJ1-6 TRBV2 CASRTGGFSSSPLHF
NA TRBJ2-5 TRBV5-1 CASSYGTGGTQYF
NA TRBJ2-7 TRBV5-1 CASRPGTGGSYEQYF
NA TRBJ1-6 TRBV6-5 CASTGGGAEGSPLHF
NA TRBJ2-2 TRBV5-1 CASSGLADTGELFF
NA TRBJ1-2 TRBV29-1 CSVEKGQGVLSGYTF
NA TRBJ1-6 TRBV5-4 CASSLRQGDSPLHF
NA TRBJ1-6 TRBV9 CASSVEQGAESPLHF
NA TRBJ2-7 TRBV4-1 CASSQDYEQYF
NA TRBJ1-2 TRBV30 CAWIRASGLSYGYTF
NA TRBJ2-1 TRBV9 CASSVSGAHNEQFF
NA TRBJ2-1 TRBV11-2 CASSPGGGQYSEQFF
once TRBJ1-2 TRBV19 CASITSAGNYGYTF
NA TRBJ2-5 TRBV6-5 CASSLLGGQETQYF
once TRBJ1-1 TRBV28 CASLGLGHTEAFF
NA TRBJ1-5 TRBV6-5 CASSRDRGRNQPQHF
NA TRBJ2-7 TRBV29-1 CSVAGQISSYEQYF
few TRBJ2-5 TRBV5-1 CASSPGTGVETQYF
NA TRBJ2-7 TRBV19 CASKGSGAAYEQYF
NA TRBJ1-2 TRBV5-1 CASRLGQGTSNYGYTF
NA TRBJ1-1 TRBV4-1 CASSQDGGYPMNTEAFF